One TCR beta chain is described in this entry. This entry is derived from a study of T cell changes during pregnancy in multiple sclerosis. The table came from immunoSEQ multiplex PCR; TCRdb's copy has only in-frame clones and leaves some out. The table lists about 40,000 clones, about 90% of them singletons. CDR3 length equals 16 residues. The germline V gene encodes CDR1 MDHEN and CDR2 SYDVKM. After removal of 1 base from V and 2 bases from J, the junction contained 4 bases not matched to a gene. This receptor was obtained from a female donor with multiple sclerosis, enrolled in a pregnancy study. The chain recombines TRBV28 with TRBJ2-2; TRBD2 matches 7 bases. The sample here was CD4+ T cells from peripheral blood mononuclear cells, taken before pregnancy. CDR3 DNA sequence: TGTGCCAGCAGTTTATTCGCTAGCGGAAACACCGGGGAGCTGTTTTTT. This encodes CASSLFASGNTGELFF.